This T cell receptor beta chain was found in a study of response to subunit inactivated influenza vaccine. TCRdb re-analysed the RT-PCR reads in MiXCR, keeping a single row per CDR3 protein. Here the sample spans about 170,000 distinct CDR3 sequences, roughly 12% being singletons. This clonotype was picked up many times. V lost 6 bases and J 6 bases, leaving 17 bases between the germline ends. The V gene's germline CDR1 is MNHEY and CDR2 SMNVEV (reference sequence). This CDR3 region has 15 residues. These data were also filed under a second study, of T cells expressing NK-cell markers. Turning to that study: What made the TCR beta cDNA was 5'RACE template switching with UMIs. The TCR beta repertoires were obtained from sorted CD3+CD56+NKG2C+, CD3+CD56+NKG2C- and CD3+CD56-NKG2C+ T cells. One of the eight sequenced donors was seronegative, whereas the other seven were HCMV-seropositive. Researchers report these clonotypes also headed the CD3+CD56-NKG2C+ fraction in a few donors. It was still unclear whether expanded NKG2C+ T cell clones were HCMV specific.

This specimen consisted of CD8+ T cells sorted from PBMCs, obtained about 13 days after vaccination. The TCR comes from a man aged 45-65 years who received an inactivated influenza vaccine. This rearrangement joins TRBV27 to TRBJ1-4; no clear D. For the CDR3, the DNA is TGTGCCAGCAGCCCCTTGGGAACGGAGGATGAAAAACTGTTTTTT. Translating gives CASSPLGTEDEKLFF.